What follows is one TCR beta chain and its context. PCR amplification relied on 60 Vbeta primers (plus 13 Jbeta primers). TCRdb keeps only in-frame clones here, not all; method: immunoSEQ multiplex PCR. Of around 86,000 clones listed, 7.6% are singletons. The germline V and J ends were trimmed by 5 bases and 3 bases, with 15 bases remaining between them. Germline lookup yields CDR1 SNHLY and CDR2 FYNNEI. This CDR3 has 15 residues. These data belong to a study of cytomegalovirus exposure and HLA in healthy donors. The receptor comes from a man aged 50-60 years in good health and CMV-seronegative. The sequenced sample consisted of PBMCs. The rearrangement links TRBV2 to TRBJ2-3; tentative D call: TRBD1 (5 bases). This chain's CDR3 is CASSPYRQNTDTQYF. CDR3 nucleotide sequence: TGTGCCAGCAGTCCTTACCGACAGAATACAGATACGCAGTATTTT.